This TCR beta chain appears in the sequencing data of a study of T cell responses to AZD1222 COVID-19 vaccine. General observations from the study: Reports indicate that nearly half of spike-specific TCRs are directed at unmutated variant regions. White British people made up most donors, females outnumbered males, and clonal diversity was possibly underestimated. Sampling captured repertoires only after the peak T cell response.

For this clone: The antigen is unknown.

Measured with immunoSEQ multiplex PCR; TCRdb has only the in-frame clones, and not every one. Of some 130,000 clones listed, roughly 89% are singletons. Sequences were derived from peripheral blood, sampled on day 0 of AZD1222 vaccination. The receptor was isolated from an adult in good health.

In DNA, the CDR3 is TGTGCCAGCAGTCTTAGTAAAACGATCCAAGAGACCCAGTACTTC. As protein: CASSLSKTIQETQYF. The chain joins TRBV7-3 to TRBJ2-5, with no clear D. The germline gives CDR1 SGHTA, CDR2 FQGTGA. The CDR3 spans 15 residues. The V end was cut by 6 bases, the J end by 1 base, with 15 bases between.